Listed here is a single TCR beta chain. The antigen remains undetermined. CDR1 is LGHDT, CDR2 YNNKEL, per germline (reference sequence). The CDR3 has 11 residues. Trimming stripped 10 bases from V and 9 bases from J, with 14 bases between. The data were obtained in a study of identical twins. Study conclusions and caveats: Analyses based on zero insertions could be partly confounded by invariant MAIT and iNKT cells. Among monozygotic twins, out-of-frame TCR alpha sharing exceeded what models predicted. Within cord blood, abundant beta clonotypes carried fewer insertions, but memory repertoires showed no such trend.

TCRdb re-derived calls from the 5' RACE reads in MiXCR, one entry per CDR3 protein. Among some 1,700,000 distinct CDR3 sequences listed, under 35% were seen once. The chain joins TRBV3-1 to TRBJ2-3; D ambiguous. The clonotype comes from a newborn girl in good health. The sequenced material came from cord blood. CDR3 DNA sequence: TGTGCCACCGGTAACCCCGCGACGCAGTATTTT. It specifies CATGNPATQYF.